The clone carrying this T cell receptor beta chain showed up just once. What it binds is not known. PCR involved 60 Vbeta and 13 Jbeta primers. Only in-frame clones appear in the TCRdb table, and some are missing; sequencing was by immunoSEQ multiplex PCR. The data hold about 190,000 clones, with roughly 74% observed a single time. The sample originates from a study of cytomegalovirus exposure and HLA in healthy donors. Overall study findings and caveats: Reportedly, HLA-A and HLA-B alleles of most subjects were accurately predicted from TCR beta. As a later analysis showed, a missense DCLRE1C variant was linked to trimming of TCR beta V- and J-genes.

After removal of 4 bases from V and 6 bases from J, the junction contained 5 bases not matched to a gene. CDR1 and CDR2 (germline): SGHVS, FNYEAQ. This CDR3 contains 14 residues. The rearrangement uses TRBV7-6 and TRBJ2-2, with TRBD1 matching 7 bases. Sample: PBMCs. The sequence was collected from a woman aged 25-40 years in good health and CMV-seronegative. Here the CDR3 reads CASSSRGRAGELFF. The CDR3 DNA follows: TGTGCCAGCAGCTCGAGGGGGCGGGCCGGGGAGCTGTTTTTT.